Listed below are T cell receptor beta chains from one sample, sequenced in a study of regulatory T cells in long-lasting Graves disease. MiXCR, run by TCRdb on the multiplex PCR reads, gives a single entry per CDR3 protein. The sample has 400,000 to 500,000 distinct CDR3 sequences, less than 25% seen once. The sequenced sample was peripheral blood mononuclear cells (PBMCs), obtained when the disease was refractory, from a patient treated with antithyroid drugs. All receptors come from a female donor with Graves disease. Each CDR3 is given with its conserved first and last residue. The order of the fields is V gene, clone size, D gene, J gene, CDR3 DNA, CDR3 protein. The D gene is left open where the match is weak. Size tells how often a clone was seen (once, few, many) or the class of an expanded clone, and some rows leave it out.

>TRBV28|many|NA|TRBJ2-5
TGTGCCAGCAGTTTATCAGGGCTTGGGTACCAAGAGACCCAGTACTTC
CASSLSGLGYQETQYF
>TRBV29-1|many|NA|TRBJ2-5
TGCAGCGTTGACGGGGAGATGATCCAAGAGACCCAGTACTTC
CSVDGEMIQETQYF
>TRBV2|many|TRBD2|TRBJ2-7
TGTGCCACACACAGACTGGGAGGGGAGCAGTACTTC
CATHRLGGEQYF
>TRBV20-1|few|TRBD2|TRBJ2-1
TGCAGTGCTATCGGACTACTAGCGGGGGACAATGAGCAGTTCTTC
CSAIGLLAGDNEQFF
>TRBV28|many|TRBD1|TRBJ1-2
TGTGCCAGCAGTTTCTCGACAGGGGGCGTTCGCTATGGCTACACCTTC
CASSFSTGGVRYGYTF
>TRBV11-2|NA|NA|TRBJ2-1
TGTGCCAGCAGCTTAGGGCGGAGCATGTACAATGAGCAGTTCTTC
CASSLGRSMYNEQFF
>TRBV20-1|many|TRBD2|TRBJ2-2
TGCAGTGCCGACCCGGGACTAGCGGACTACACCGGGGAGCTGTTTTTT
CSADPGLADYTGELFF
>TRBV27|many|TRBD1|TRBJ1-2
TGTGCCAGCAGTTCCGGGACAGCTAACTATGGCTACACCTTC
CASSSGTANYGYTF
>TRBV2|NA|TRBD1|TRBJ1-4
TGTGCCAGCAGGACAACAGGGGTAGAAAAACTGTTTTTT
CASRTTGVEKLFF
>TRBV11-2|NA|NA|TRBJ2-1
TGTGCCAGCAGCTTAGATTCCTTTTCGGTTAATGAGCAGTTCTTC
CASSLDSFSVNEQFF
>TRBV4-1|NA|NA|TRBJ1-1
TGCGCCAGCAGCCAAGGGGGCCGGGGCACTGAAGCTTTCTTT
CASSQGGRGTEAFF
>TRBV24-1|NA|TRBD1|TRBJ1-5
TGTGCCACGCCGGGACAGGGGCGAAGTTGGGGCAATCAGCCCCAGCATTTT
CATPGQGRSWGNQPQHF
>TRBV7-2|many|TRBD1|TRBJ1-2
TGTGCCAGCAGCTTAGTGACAGGGGGCAGCTATGGCTACACCTTC
CASSLVTGGSYGYTF
>TRBV20-1|few|TRBD2|TRBJ2-1
TGCAGTGCTAGAGATCGGGGGGGCTCCTACAATGAGCAGTTCTTC
CSARDRGGSYNEQFF
>TRBV7-8|few|NA|TRBJ1-6
TGTGCCAGCAGTATAGGGGACCTTAGTATCTACTCACCCCTCCACTTT
CASSIGDLSIYSPLHF
>TRBV20-1|NA|NA|TRBJ2-7
TGCAGTGCTCCTCCGACAGGACTCTCCTACGAGCAGTACTTC
CSAPPTGLSYEQYF
>TRBV2|NA|TRBD2|TRBJ2-7
TGTGCCAGCAGTGAAGTTTGGTCTAGCGGGAGGTTTATCAGCGAGCAGTACTTC
CASSEVWSSGRFISEQYF
>TRBV19|NA|TRBD2|TRBJ2-7
TGTGCCAGTAGTCCCCGACGGGGGGGGATGCGCGAGCAGTACTTC
CASSPRRGGMREQYF
>TRBV14|NA|NA|TRBJ1-2
TGTGCCAGCAGCCCAAACCACCGACAGGTATCTCCTAAGACCTATGGCTACACCTTC
CASSPNHRQVSPKTYGYTF
>TRBV12-3/TRBV12-4|many|NA|TRBJ1-5
TGTGCCAGCAGTTTAGCAAATAGCAATCAGCCCCAGCATTTT
CASSLANSNQPQHF
>TRBV4-1|NA|NA|TRBJ1-2
TGCGCCAGCAGCTCGATGAGTAACTATGGCTACACCTTC
CASSSMSNYGYTF
>TRBV5-1|few|NA|TRBJ2-1
TGCGCCAGCAGCTTGGTAGCGTGGAGGGTGGGCAATGAGCAGTTCTTC
CASSLVAWRVGNEQFF
>TRBV29-1|NA|NA|TRBJ2-2
TGCAGCGTGGGGGGCAGTACCGGGGAGCTGTTTTTT
CSVGGSTGELFF
>TRBV12-5|NA|NA|TRBJ2-7
TGTGCTAGTGGTTTTGTAACAGGGTCCGGCGAGCAGTACTTC
CASGFVTGSGEQYF
>TRBV28|many|NA|TRBJ1-1
TGTGCCAGCAGTCGACACCTCACTGAAGCTTTCTTT
CASSRHLTEAFF
>TRBV5-1|NA|TRBD1|TRBJ2-5
TGCGCCAGCAGCTTGGGGGACAGACTAATTCAAGAGACCCAGTACTTC
CASSLGDRLIQETQYF
>TRBV28|many|NA|TRBJ1-1
TGTGCCACCGGTTGGGGTGAAGCTTTCTTT
CATGWGEAFF
>TRBV28|once|NA|TRBJ1-1
TGTGCCAGCAGTTTAGAAATAGGGCGGTCTGAAGCTTTCTTT
CASSLEIGRSEAFF
>TRBV3-1|many|NA|TRBJ1-2
TGTGCCAGCAGCTCAAGATTAGGGGGGACTAATGGCTACACCTTC
CASSSRLGGTNGYTF
>TRBV19|NA|NA|TRBJ2-7
TGTGCCAGTAGTATCTCGGACGGAGGGGAGCAGTACTTC
CASSISDGGEQYF
>TRBV19|NA|TRBD2|TRBJ2-7
TGTGCCAGTAGTATTGCGGGAGGGCCGAACGAGCAGTACTTC
CASSIAGGPNEQYF